This TCR beta chain was obtained from a study of Ad26.COV2.S vaccination and SARS-CoV-2 variants (dated by TCRdb to about 2021). For context, the study as a whole: Vaccine-arm donors were drawn from COV1001, a multicentre, randomized, double-blind, placebo-controlled phase I-IIa trial of Ad26.COV2.S in healthy adults. TCRbeta repertoire sequencing served as the tool for gauging how specific and how broad the SARS-CoV-2-reactive T cell receptors were following Ad26.COV2.S vaccination. The TCR-sequenced set comprised about 30 samples: around 20 Ad26.COV2.S vaccine recipients, 5 placebo recipients and 8 SARS-CoV-2 convalescent individuals. Ad26.COV2.S was administered intramuscularly at a dose of 5x10^10 or 1x10^11 viral particles, either as one shot or as two shots given 56 days apart. Trial participants were randomized into five groups of five, in which low-dose or high-dose Ad26.COV2.S was given once or twice, or placebo was given on both occasions. Throughout the experiments and outcome assessment, investigators stayed blinded to trial group allocation. Broader findings and caveats from the paper: Comparable non-spike TCR breadth was observed between vaccine and placebo recipients, consistent with only spike being contained in the vaccine. Higher spike-specific TCR breadth was observed in Ad26.COV2.S recipients than in placebo recipients (P = 0.0014). It was noted by the authors that total T cell responses may have been underestimated by the TCR breadth and depth analyses. Substantial breadth of spike-specific CD8+ and CD4+ T cell responses was reported after vaccination. The study was not powered for comparison of responses between vaccine doses or regimens.

The immunoSEQ Assay was the method used to sequence TCRbeta CDR3 regions. After extraction, genomic DNA underwent amplification by bias-controlled multiplex PCR, followed by high-throughput sequencing. The study's processing was this. To quantify the absolute abundance of each unique TCRbeta CDR3 region, sequences were collapsed and filtered. Usable DNA was measured by amplifying reference genes present in all nucleated cells, and TCRbeta template counts were normalized to that usable DNA to estimate T cell fraction. Repertoire TCRs were annotated as SARS-CoV-2-specific when V gene, CDR3 amino acid sequence and J gene were exactly matched to a known reactive TCR set. The reference SARS-CoV-2 TCR set was obtained from MIRA and was filtered for enrichment in COVID-19-positive ImmuneCODE repertoires, whereby public or cross-reactive TCRs were removed. Drawing on the MIRA antigens, annotated TCRs were analysed further at the level of specific ORF or position within ORF. Breadth was defined as the number of annotated unique rearrangements divided by the total number of unique productive rearrangements, and depth was defined as the summed frequency of the annotated unique rearrangements. Two-sided Wilcoxon rank-sum tests were applied when comparing TCR breadth between groups. TCRdb retrieved this table from immuneACCESS and kept in-frame rearrangements only. Not all clones are present; in checked studies, unresolved V genes account for under half, and no reason is known for the remainder. That table is the source of V, J and clone size, and D and trimming were worked out from the DNA. This sample gives around 450,000 clones in total; roughly 90% of them show up just once. The ten largest clones add up to 3.5% to 4% of the sample.

The treatment or condition label, as the study defines it: 19 received Ad26.COV2.S at low or high dose, single or two shots; five or six received placebo; per-sample allocation not given. For vaccine and placebo recipients, repertoires were sequenced using samples collected on day 63 after the first injection. In Cohort 1b, roughly 25 adults aged 18-55 years were enrolled at a single site in Boston, USA, between 29 July and 7 August 2020. Ad26.COV2.S was a replication-incompetent adenovirus type 26 vector expressing a prefusion-stabilized SARS-CoV-2 spike protein from the original Wuhan strain. V is cut by 6 bases and J by 8 bases, and the space between the germline ends is 16 bases. From the cysteine through the phenylalanine, the CDR3 covers 13 amino acids. This entry keeps only the CDR3 DNA: 39 bases, framed from base 1. CDR1 is given as MRHNA and CDR2 as SNTAGT, both from the germline V gene.

Comments on this clone: There is no known antigen for this receptor. No base quality information exists; no much larger clone differs at one position.

The chain uses TRBV6-4 and TRBJ1-2, and TRBD1 may be the D gene, going by 5 matching bases. The sequencing used peripheral blood, collected in a trial of Ad26.COV2.S vaccine versus placebo. The clonotype comes from a person aged 18-65 years who received the Ad26.COV2.S COVID-19 vaccine or a placebo. The DNA reads as follows: TGTGCCAGCAGGGGACGGGTCTGGGAAGGCTACACCTTC. It translates to CASRGRVWEGYTF.